These 9 T cell receptor beta chains were all obtained from the same sample, sequenced in a study of T cell responses to AZD1222 COVID-19 vaccine. Assay: immunoSEQ multiplex PCR; the TCRdb copy retains only in-frame clones and omits some. The sample records about 140,000 clones, 88% being singletons. Sequencing was performed on peripheral blood, taken 28 days after the second dose of the MenACWY control vaccine. All receptors come from an adult who received the MenACWY meningococcal vaccine as a control.

This CDR3 reads CSVGGLAGGTDTQYF. As DNA, the CDR3 is TGCAGCGTGGGGGGTCTAGCGGGAGGCACAGATACGCAGTATTTT. The V gene is TRBV29-1, the J gene TRBJ2-3; 10 bases map to TRBD2. Unmatched junction bases numbered 7, after V lost 6 bases and J lost 1 base. The CDR3 contains 15 residues. CDR1 is SQVTM, CDR2 ANQGSEA, per germline.

V and J are TRBV29-1 and TRBJ2-7; D may be TRBD2 (6 bases). Germline values: CDR1 SQVTM, CDR2 ANQGSEA. Trimming stripped 6 bases from V and 7 bases from J, with 16 bases between. This CDR3 spans 12 amino acids. CDR3 DNA sequence: TGCAGCGTCCCCTCCGGGAGTGGGGAGCAGTACTTC. Translation: CSVPSGSGEQYF.

The V and J genes are TRBV7-8 and TRBJ2-1; D remains unclear. This CDR3 has 13 residues. Germline CDR1 and CDR2: SGHVS and FQNEAQ. Deletions cut 5 bases from V and 2 bases from J, with 7 bases between. The CDR3 region has the DNA TGTGCCAGCAGCCCCCCTCCCTACAATGAGCAGTTCTTC. It translates to CASSPPPYNEQFF.

On this clone itself: This may arise from a read error, as a much more abundant clone is one base away. CDR3 amino acids: CASSLVANTEAFF. Written as DNA, the CDR3 is TGTGCCAGCAGCTTAGTGGCGAACACTGAAGCTTTCTTT. The V and J genes are TRBV7-3 and TRBJ1-1; D is ambiguous. The germline gives CDR1 SGHTA, CDR2 FQGTGA. Trimming cost V 2 bases and J 1 base, with 5 bases left between them. The CDR3 has 13 residues.

The chain has TRBV3-1 (or the pseudogene TRBV3-2) and TRBJ2-5; the D gene is possibly TRBD1 (5 bases). The ends were cut back, 1 base at V and 3 bases at J, with 9 bases in the middle. This CDR3 comprises 14 residues. Germline V gene sequence: CDR1 LGHDT, CDR2 YNNKEL (reference sequence). Written as DNA, the CDR3 is TGTGCCAGCAGCCAAGTATCCAGGGAAGAGACCCAGTACTTC. Translation gives CASSQVSREETQYF.

V and J are TRBV9 and TRBJ2-7; no reliable D call. The V end was cut by 2 bases, the J end by 6 bases, with 15 bases between. The length of the CDR3 is 14 residues. Germline V gene sequence: CDR1 SGDLS, CDR2 YYNGEE. CDR3 coding DNA: TGTGCCAGCAGCGTGGATGGACCCACTGGCGAGCAGTACTTC. Translation gives CASSVDGPTGEQYF.

The rearrangement links TRBV18 to TRBJ2-1; the D gene is possibly TRBD2 (5 bases). V shed 3 bases and J shed 5 bases, with 11 bases lying between them. This CDR3 region has 14 residues. Germline V gene sequence: CDR1 KGHSH, CDR2 LQKENI. The CDR3 spells CASSPFGGDNEQFF. CDR3 nucleotide sequence: TGTGCCAGCTCACCCTTCGGAGGAGACAATGAGCAGTTCTTC.

The V gene is TRBV6-1, the J gene TRBJ1-5, with 8 bases matching TRBD1. This CDR3 is built from 17 residues. Per germline, CDR1 MNHNS and CDR2 SASEGT. J was trimmed by 2 bases and V by 4 bases; bases with no gene match: 10. CDR3 sequence (DNA): TGTGCCAGCAGTGGGACAGGGCCTGGTAGGCGCAATCAGCCCCAGCATTTT. Encoded protein: CASSGTGPGRRNQPQHF.

This clone has just one count. V usage is TRBV6-2 or TRBV6-3 and J usage is TRBJ2-1; D remains ambiguous. Trimming removed 2 bases from V and 7 bases from J, with 15 bases in between. Germline V gene data show CDR1 as MNHEY and CDR2 as SVGEGT. The CDR3 extends over 15 amino acids. The DNA for the CDR3 is TGTGCCAGCAGTTACAACTCCCATCCAAGGAATGAGCAGTTCTTC. As protein: CASSYNSHPRNEQFF.